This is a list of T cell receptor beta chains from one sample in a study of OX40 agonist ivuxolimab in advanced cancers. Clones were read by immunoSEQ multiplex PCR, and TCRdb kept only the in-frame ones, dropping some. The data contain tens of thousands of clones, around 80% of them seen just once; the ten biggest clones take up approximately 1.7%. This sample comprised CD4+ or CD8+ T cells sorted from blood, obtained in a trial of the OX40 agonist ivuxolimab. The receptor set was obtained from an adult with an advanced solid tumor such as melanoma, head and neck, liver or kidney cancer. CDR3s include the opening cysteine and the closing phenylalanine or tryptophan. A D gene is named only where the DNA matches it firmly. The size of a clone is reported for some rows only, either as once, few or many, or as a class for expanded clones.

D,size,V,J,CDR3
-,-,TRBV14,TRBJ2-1,CASSQDGLAYNEQFF
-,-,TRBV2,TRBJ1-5,CASSATGYNQPQHF
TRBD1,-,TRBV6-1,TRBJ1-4,CASSRQGPTNEKLFF
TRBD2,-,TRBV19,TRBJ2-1,CASSSGAGGYNEQFF
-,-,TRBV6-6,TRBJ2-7,CASTRTGYEQYF
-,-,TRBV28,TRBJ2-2,CASSSPREPSATGELFF
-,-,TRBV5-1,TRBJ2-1,CASSEAYNEQFF
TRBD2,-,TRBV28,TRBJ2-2,CASSLLAGVGELFF
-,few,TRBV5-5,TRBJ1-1,CASSLDFESQGTEAFF
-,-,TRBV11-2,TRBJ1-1,CASSLVGDGTEAFF
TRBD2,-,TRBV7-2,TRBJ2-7,CASSLGTSWGYEQYF
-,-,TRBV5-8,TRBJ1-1,CASLPGGRGTEAFF
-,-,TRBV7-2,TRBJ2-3,CASSLVARRSTDTQYF
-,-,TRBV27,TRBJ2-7,CASSFFTRGGEQYF
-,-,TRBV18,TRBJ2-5,CASSPRRQIGETQYF
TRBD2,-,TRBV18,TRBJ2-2,CASSHRPGLGRAGELFF
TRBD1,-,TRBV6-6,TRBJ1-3,CASSWTGTLGNTIYF
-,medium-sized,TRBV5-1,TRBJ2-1,CASHGETEQFF
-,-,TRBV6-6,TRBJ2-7,CASSYRPGSKFDEQYF
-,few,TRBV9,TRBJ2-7,CASSRGGGSYEQYF
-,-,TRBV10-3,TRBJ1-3,CAISRHNPYSGNTIYF
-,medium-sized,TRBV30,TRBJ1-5,CAWSGGEGNQPQHF
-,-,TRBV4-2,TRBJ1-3,CASSDGRSGNTIYF
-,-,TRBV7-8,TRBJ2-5,CASSLAWGDQETQYF
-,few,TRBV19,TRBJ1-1,CASSIDHLNTEAFF
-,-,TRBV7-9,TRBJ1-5,CASSLAYNQPQHF
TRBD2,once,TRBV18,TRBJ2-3,CASSPRREEVHTQYF
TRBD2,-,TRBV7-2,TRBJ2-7,CASSLRRGAYEQYF
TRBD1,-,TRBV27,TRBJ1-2,CASSSSDQGGGSYTF
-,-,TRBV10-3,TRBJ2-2,CASRDTMNTGELFF
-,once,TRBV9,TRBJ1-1,CASSVVPGDTEAFF
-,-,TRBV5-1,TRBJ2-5,CASTLGGMGETQYF
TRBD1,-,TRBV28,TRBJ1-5,CASSQRQGSNNQPQHF
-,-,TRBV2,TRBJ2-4,CASSDGLAKNIQYF
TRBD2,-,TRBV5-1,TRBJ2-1,CASSFSISSGSLNEQFF
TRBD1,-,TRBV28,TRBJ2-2,CASSLTGLGTGELFF
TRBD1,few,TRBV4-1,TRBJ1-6,CASSHPLDRARSYNSPLHF
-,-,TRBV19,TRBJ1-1,CASSISGNTEAFF
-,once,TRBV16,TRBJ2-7,CASSQYDYPYEQYF
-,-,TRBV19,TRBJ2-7,CASSFGQGGGYEQYF
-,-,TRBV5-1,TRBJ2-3,CASSSVTGRLTDTQYF
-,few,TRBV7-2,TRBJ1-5,CASSLEGYRDQPQHF
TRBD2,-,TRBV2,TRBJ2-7,CASSGGGRYEQYF
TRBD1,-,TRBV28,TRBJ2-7,CASSGTGVGEQYF
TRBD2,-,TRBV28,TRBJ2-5,CASSKLWGLAGGPGETQYF
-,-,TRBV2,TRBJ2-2,CASLGRRDSNTGELFF
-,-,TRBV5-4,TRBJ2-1,CASSFSPQHNEQFF
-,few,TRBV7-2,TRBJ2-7,CASSLEGLPLEQYF
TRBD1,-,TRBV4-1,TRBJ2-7,CASSQGRQGGPRQF
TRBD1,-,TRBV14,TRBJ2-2,CASSQQGVSQGELFF
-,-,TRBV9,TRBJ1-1,CASSVGGPNTEAFF
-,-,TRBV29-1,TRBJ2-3,CSVGTWADTQYF
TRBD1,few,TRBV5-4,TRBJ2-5,CASSLSVGTRQGGETQYF
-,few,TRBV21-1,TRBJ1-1,CAKRGHEAFF
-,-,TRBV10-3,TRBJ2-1,CAISEVVTNEQFF